A single T cell receptor (beta chain) is shown here with its context. The antigen is not known. The sample belongs to a study of PD-1 blockade in classical Hodgkin lymphoma. Study-level findings and limits: A significant rise in TCR diversity by C4D1 was seen for CD4+ but not CD8+ cells. Lower baseline TCR diversity marked trial partial responders and progressors.

Every one of the patients relapsed after autologous stem cell transplantation (brentuximab vedotin exposure was variable). Method: immunoSEQ multiplex PCR; TCRdb's copy keeps in-frame clones and lacks some. The repertoire holds 13,000 or so clones, with roughly 78% as singletons. The TCR was taken from a human donor with classical Hodgkin lymphoma. This material consisted of peripheral blood mononuclear cells (PBMCs), taken at baseline.

The CDR3 is CASSRRFQETQYF. In DNA form, the CDR3 reads TGTGCCAGCAGCCGACGGTTCCAAGAGACCCAGTACTTC. This sequence joins TRBV28 and TRBJ2-5; D unclear. This CDR3 spans 13 amino acids. Germline values: CDR1 MDHEN, CDR2 SYDVKM. V was pared by 6 bases and J by 1 base, with 9 bases between. Full variable domain (missing parts from reference TRBV28 and TRBJ2-5): DVKVTQSSRYLVKRTGEKVFLECVQDMDHENMFWYRQDPGLGLRLIYFSYDVKMKEKGDIPEGYSVSREKKERFSLILESASTNQTSMYLCASSRRFQETQYFGPGTRLLVL.